This T cell receptor (beta chain) was found in a study of blood T cell repertoires in COVID-19 (TCRdb year 2020). At the level of the whole study: Samples from collaborators originated in the United States, Italy and Spain and spanned both the acute and convalescent phases of COVID-19. Samples came from the ongoing ImmuneRACE study (first 160 participants) plus 1,254 subjects from 6 global collaborators. The dataset comprised deeply sampled blood TCRbeta repertoires from subjects exposed to, actively infected with, or recovered from COVID-19. A de-identified subject ID, COVID-19 status, age in years and sex were almost always included in the sample metadata. The prospective study material was composed of cDNA or gDNA derived from T cells, B-cell-depleted T cells, or PBMCs. Where available, HLA class I and class II types were obtained from metadata supplied by the sample provider rather than from assay-based typing. A freely available public database, intended as a resource for researchers studying the immune response to SARS-CoV-2, is where the repertoires were released.

TCRbeta CDR3 regions were amplified from genomic DNA by means of the immunoSEQ Assay, a bias-controlled multiplex PCR. Per the original workflow: Within the assay, amplification of reference gene primers was used to estimate how many nucleated cells each sample contained. To quantify the absolute abundance of each unique TCRbeta CDR3 rearrangement, sequence reads were collapsed and filtered. Productive Simpson clonality was computed per sample as the square root of Simpson's diversity index over productive rearrangements. Entries here come from immuneACCESS through TCRdb and include only in-frame sequences with V and J called. Some clones fail to appear in such tables; in the studies checked, an unresolved V gene covers under half of the shortfall, and the cause of the remainder is unknown. V, J and clone size are those of that table, while D and trimming were read from the DNA. The sample table lists 300,000 or so clones, roughly 90% of them with a count of one. Around 2.5% of the sample comes from the top ten.

Results and caveats for the whole study, not just this receptor: How much clinical and demographic metadata was included differed by source and by participant, and the metadata was provided uncurated.

For CDR1 and CDR2, the germline V gene lists MNHEY and SVGAGI. Trimming removed 8 bases from V and 3 bases from J, leaving 13 bases between the germline ends. The CDR3 contains 13 residues, cysteine and phenylalanine counted. Only the CDR3 DNA is retained, 39 bases long and in frame from the first base. Participants in the prospective study were enrolled through a virtual design, were aged about 18 to 89 years, and lived in approximately 25 United States geographic areas. To assign participants to cohorts, the prospective study relied on clinical history that participants themselves reported in a screening survey and a study questionnaire. ImmuneRACE Cohort 3 recovered participants were defined by two consecutive negative NP/OP PCR tests, healthcare professional clearance, or symptom resolution. In the prospective study, whole blood, serum and a nasopharyngeal or oropharyngeal swab were collected from each participant by mobile phlebotomists. Additional blood draws and questionnaires over an approximately two-month period could optionally be provided by prospective study participants. Before DNA extraction, prospective study blood samples were shipped either frozen or at room temperature.

A remark on this clone: Its antigen specificity is not known. One base away there is no much larger clone; base qualities are not given.

Sequencing was done on a sample of PBMCs or T cells enriched from blood (not recorded which). The clonotype was recovered from a man aged 55 to 70 who had recovered from COVID-19. Here the chain combines TRBV6-5 and TRBJ1-2; a tentative D call is TRBD1 (6 bases match). The CDR3 in this case is CASQARQDYGYTF. At the DNA level, the sequence is TGTGCCAGCCAGGCCCGACAGGACTATGGCTACACCTTC.